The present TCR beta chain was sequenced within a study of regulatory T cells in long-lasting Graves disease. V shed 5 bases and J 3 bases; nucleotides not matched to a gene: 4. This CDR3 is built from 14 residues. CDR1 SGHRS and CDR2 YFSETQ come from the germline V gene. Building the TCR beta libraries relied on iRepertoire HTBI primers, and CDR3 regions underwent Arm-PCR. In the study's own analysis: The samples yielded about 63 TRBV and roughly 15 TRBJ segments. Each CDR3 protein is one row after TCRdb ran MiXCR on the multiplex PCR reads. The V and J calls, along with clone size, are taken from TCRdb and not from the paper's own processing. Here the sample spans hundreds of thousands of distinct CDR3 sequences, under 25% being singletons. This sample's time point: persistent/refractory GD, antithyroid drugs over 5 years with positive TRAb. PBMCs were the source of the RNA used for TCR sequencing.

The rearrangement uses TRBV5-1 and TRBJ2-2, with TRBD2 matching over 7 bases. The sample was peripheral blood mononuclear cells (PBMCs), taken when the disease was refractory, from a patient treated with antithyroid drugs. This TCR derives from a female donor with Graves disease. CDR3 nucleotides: TGCGCCAGCAGTGGGGGGGAGCACACCGGGGAGCTGTTTTTT. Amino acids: CASSGGEHTGELFF.